The rows below give T cell receptor beta chains drawn from one sample of a study of cytomegalovirus exposure and HLA in healthy donors. Clones were sequenced by immunoSEQ multiplex PCR, and TCRdb holds only the in-frame ones, with some missing. Seen here are about 160,000 clones, about 80% observed once, and the top ten hold approximately 2%. The specimen sequenced was PBMCs. The receptors come from a female donor in good health and CMV-seronegative. Each CDR3 is given with its conserved first and last residue. The order of the fields is D gene, clone size, V gene, J gene, CDR3 DNA, CDR3 protein. D genes are given only for firm matches. Size is omitted from some rows. Given values are once, few, many or a class for expanded clones.

>TRBD1|NA|TRBV7-8|TRBJ2-7
TGTGCCAGCAGCTCACAAAGGACAGGGGCGAGAGGCGAGCAGTACTTC
CASSSQRTGARGEQYF
>NA|few|TRBV9|TRBJ2-1
TGTGCCAGCAGCACTGGGGGCACTGAGCAGTTCTTC
CASSTGGTEQFF
>TRBD2|NA|TRBV30|TRBJ2-7
TGTGCCTGGAGTGTATGGACGACTAGCGGGTCCTACGAGCAGTACTTC
CAWSVWTTSGSYEQYF
>TRBD1|NA|TRBV2|TRBJ1-2
TGTGCCAGCAGGGACAGGGCGAGTGGCTACACCTTC
CASRDRASGYTF
>TRBD1|NA|TRBV5-5|TRBJ1-6
TGTGCCAGCAGCTGGGACAGGGGAGATAATTCACCCCTCCACTTT
CASSWDRGDNSPLHF
>NA|few|TRBV5-4|TRBJ2-2
TGTGCCAGCAGCTTGTATTCCCTGAGGGCCGGGGAGCTGTTTTTT
CASSLYSLRAGELFF
>NA|NA|TRBV30|TRBJ1-1
TGTGCCTGGACATTTAACACTGAAGCTTTCTTT
CAWTFNTEAFF
>TRBD1|few|TRBV11-2|TRBJ2-7
TGTGCCAGCAGCCAGACAGTCCGGACAGGTCGCTACGAGCAGTACTTC
CASSQTVRTGRYEQYF
>NA|NA|TRBV13|TRBJ1-1
TGTGCCAGCAGCCGTCGGGAGAACACTGAAGCTTTCTTT
CASSRRENTEAFF
>NA|NA|TRBV6-1|TRBJ1-2
TGTGCCAGCAGTGAAGGGCAGGCTAACTATGGCTACACCTTC
CASSEGQANYGYTF
>NA|NA|TRBV7-2|TRBJ2-7
TGTGCCAGCAGCTTAGTACGACACCTTGACTACGAGCAGTACTTC
CASSLVRHLDYEQYF
>NA|NA|TRBV2|TRBJ1-2
TGTGCCAGCAGTGAAGCGCTTAGGGGGTTATACTATGGCTACACCTTC
CASSEALRGLYYGYTF
>TRBD2|few|TRBV5-1|TRBJ2-5
TGCGCCAGCAGCCGTAGCGGGGGGGGGCAAGAGACCCAGTACTTC
CASSRSGGGQETQYF
>TRBD1|few|TRBV5-1|TRBJ2-1
TGCGCCAGCAGCTTGGTTACAGGGGGTATCAATGAGCAGTTCTTC
CASSLVTGGINEQFF
>TRBD1|NA|TRBV18|TRBJ2-1
TGTGCCAGCTCAGCAGACAGGGCAGGCAATGAGCAGTTCTTC
CASSADRAGNEQFF
>TRBD1|NA|TRBV5-6|TRBJ2-2
TGTGCCAGCAGCTCCGGACAGGGGGGAGGAACCGGGGAGCTGTTTTTT
CASSSGQGGGTGELFF
>TRBD1|NA|TRBV7-3|TRBJ1-3
TGTGCCAGCAGCTTACGAGGGGGCCTAGGATACACCATATATTTT
CASSLRGGLGYTIYF
>TRBD2|NA|TRBV30|TRBJ2-1
TGTGCCTGGAAGGGGCAGCGAAAGACACGGGAGGGCTCCTACAATGAGCAGTTCTTC
CAWKGQRKTREGSYNEQFF
>NA|NA|TRBV7-8|TRBJ1-4
TGTGCCAGCAGCTTTTTTTCGGGAACTAATGAAAAACTGTTTTTT
CASSFFSGTNEKLFF
>NA|NA|TRBV10-3|TRBJ2-5
TGTGCCATCAGTGAGTCGAGGGGGTACCAAGAGACCCAGTACTTC
CAISESRGYQETQYF
>NA|NA|TRBV5-4|TRBJ2-3
TGTGCCAGCAGCAGAAGACAGACAGCCACAGATACGCAGTATTTT
CASSRRQTATDTQYF
>TRBD1|NA|TRBV5-1|TRBJ1-2
TGCGCCAGCAGCTTACAGGGGGCCGACTATGGCTACACCTTC
CASSLQGADYGYTF
>TRBD1|NA|TRBV27|TRBJ2-1
TGTGCCAGCAGTCAACAGGGGGCGGGTGGGCAGTTCTTC
CASSQQGAGGQFF
>NA|NA|TRBV5-4|TRBJ2-5
TGTGCCAGCAGCGCGGGACTGGACTTGAAGACCCAGTACTTC
CASSAGLDLKTQYF
>TRBD1|NA|TRBV5-1|TRBJ2-7
TGCGCCAGCAGCTTGGGGGACAGCTCCTACGAGCAGTACTTC
CASSLGDSSYEQYF
>TRBD1|NA|TRBV5-1|TRBJ2-1
TGCGCCAGCAGCTTCGGACAGGGGGCGAATGAGCAGTTCTTC
CASSFGQGANEQFF
>NA|NA|TRBV30|TRBJ2-3
TGTGCCTGGCGGCCACCAGGGTTCACAGATACGCAGTATTTT
CAWRPPGFTDTQYF
>NA|NA|TRBV9|TRBJ2-7
TGTGCCAGCAGCGTAGGGACAGTAAACTACGAGCAGTACTTC
CASSVGTVNYEQYF
>TRBD1|NA|TRBV5-6|TRBJ2-2
TGTGCCAGCGCTAGGGGGCAGCTGAACACCAGGGAGCTGTTTTTT
CASARGQLNTRELFF
>TRBD1|NA|TRBV19|TRBJ2-7
TGTGCCAGTGGGGGACAGGGGTCGAACGAGCAGTACTTC
CASGGQGSNEQYF